This T cell receptor (beta chain) was captured in a study of blood T cell repertoires in COVID-19. As for the study in general: COVID-19 samples collected from the United States, Italy and Spain covered acute and convalescent phases. Sources were T cells, B-cell-depleted T cells, or PBMCs; the material itself was cDNA or gDNA.

The CDR3 length is 13 residues. Germline V gives CDR1 MNHEY, CDR2 SVGAGI. Trimming removed 5 bases from V and 7 bases from J, with 14 bases in between. In the original processing: Quantification of nucleated cells was approximated via reference gene primer amplification. TCRdb's table, derived via immunoSEQ multiplex PCR, lists solely in-frame clones and lacks some. V, J and clone size derive from that table, while D and trimming were established from the DNA sequence. The data hold more than 50,000 clones, with less than 85% observed a single time. This TCR derives from a woman in her sixties or seventies with acute or convalescent COVID-19. The gene calls are TRBV6-5 and TRBJ1-2; a weak D match, TRBD1 (6 bases). The sequenced sample was peripheral blood. The CDR3 sequence is CASSTLGQSGYTF. DNA for the CDR3: TGTGCCAGCAGTACCCTAGGACAGTCTGGCTACACCTTC.